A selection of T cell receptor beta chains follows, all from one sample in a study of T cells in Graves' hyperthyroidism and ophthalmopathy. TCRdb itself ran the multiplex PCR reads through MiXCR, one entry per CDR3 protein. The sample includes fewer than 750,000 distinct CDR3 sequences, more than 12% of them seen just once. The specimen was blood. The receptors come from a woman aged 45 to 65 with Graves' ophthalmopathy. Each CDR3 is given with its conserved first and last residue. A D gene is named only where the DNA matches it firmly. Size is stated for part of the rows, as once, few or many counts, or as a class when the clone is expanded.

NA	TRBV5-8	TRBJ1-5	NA	CASSLRVSTNQPQHF	TGTGCCAGCAGCTTGAGAGTCAGTACAAATCAGCCCCAGCATTTT
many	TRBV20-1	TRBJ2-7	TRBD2	CSAREIAGGHEQYF	TGCAGTGCTAGAGAAATAGCGGGAGGACACGAGCAGTACTTC
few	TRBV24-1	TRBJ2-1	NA	CATGVGRAGVYNEQFF	TGTGCCACCGGAGTGGGGAGGGCAGGGGTATACAATGAGCAGTTCTTC
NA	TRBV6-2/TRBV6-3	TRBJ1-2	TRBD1	CASSRDIQGYGYTF	TGTGCCAGCAGCAGGGACATACAGGGGTATGGCTACACCTTC
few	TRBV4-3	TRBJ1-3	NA	CASSRRQANTIYF	TGCGCCAGCAGCCGGAGGCAGGCAAACACCATATATTTT
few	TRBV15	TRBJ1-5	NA	CATGQDLGQPQHF	TGTGCCACCGGTCAGGACCTGGGGCAGCCCCAGCATTTT
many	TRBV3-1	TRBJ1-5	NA	CASSQGSSNQPQHF	TGTGCCAGCAGCCAAGGGAGTAGCAATCAGCCCCAGCATTTT
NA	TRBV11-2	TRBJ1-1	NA	CASSLALLTEAFF	TGTGCCAGCAGCTTAGCACTGCTGACTGAAGCTTTCTTT
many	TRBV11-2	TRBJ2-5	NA	CASSPIGAGQETQYF	TGTGCCAGCAGCCCCATAGGCGCGGGTCAAGAGACCCAGTACTTC
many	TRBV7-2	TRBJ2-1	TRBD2	CASSSLTAGGRRLAGGGQFF	TGTGCCAGCAGTTCCCTAACGGCCGGGGGGCGGAGGCTAGCGGGAGGCGGTCAGTTCTTC
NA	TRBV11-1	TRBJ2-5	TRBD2	CASSFLGLAGVEETQYF	TGTGCCAGCAGCTTTCTGGGACTAGCGGGAGTGGAGGAGACCCAGTACTTC
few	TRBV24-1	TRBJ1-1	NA	CATSDLGSGAFF	TGTGCCACCAGTGATTTAGGGTCGGGAGCTTTCTTT
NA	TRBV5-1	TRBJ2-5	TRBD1	CASSLWGQGFQETQYF	TGCGCCAGCAGCTTGTGGGGACAGGGGTTCCAAGAGACCCAGTACTTC
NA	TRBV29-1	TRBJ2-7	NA	CSVATACYEQYF	TGCAGCGTCGCGACGGCTTGCTACGAGCAGTACTTC
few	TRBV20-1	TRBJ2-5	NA	CSAPILGETQYF	TGCAGTGCGCCAATACTAGGGGAGACCCAGTACTTC
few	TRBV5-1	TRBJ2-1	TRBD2	CASSLSPAGEAYNEQFF	TGCGCCAGCAGCTTGTCCCCAGCGGGAGAGGCCTACAATGAGCAGTTCTTC
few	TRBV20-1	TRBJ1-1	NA	CSASAPDTEAFF	TGCAGTGCTAGCGCCCCCGACACTGAAGCTTTCTTT
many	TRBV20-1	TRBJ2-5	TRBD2	CSARPPGLAGVETQYF	TGCAGTGCTAGACCCCCGGGACTAGCGGGAGTGGAGACCCAGTACTTC